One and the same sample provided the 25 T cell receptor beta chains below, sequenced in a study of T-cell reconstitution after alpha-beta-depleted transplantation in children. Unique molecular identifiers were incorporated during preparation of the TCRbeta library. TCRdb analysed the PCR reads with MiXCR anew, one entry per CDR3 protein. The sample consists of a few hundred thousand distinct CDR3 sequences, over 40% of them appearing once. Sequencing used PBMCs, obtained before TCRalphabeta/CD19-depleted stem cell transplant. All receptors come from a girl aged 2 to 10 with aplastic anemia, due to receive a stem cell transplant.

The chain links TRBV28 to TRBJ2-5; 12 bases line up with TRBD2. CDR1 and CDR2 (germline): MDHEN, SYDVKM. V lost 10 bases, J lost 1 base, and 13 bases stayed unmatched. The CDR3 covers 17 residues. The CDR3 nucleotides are TGTGCCACCAGCGGGACTAGCGGGCTTCATCGCCAAGAGACCCAGTACTTC. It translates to CATSGTSGLHRQETQYF.

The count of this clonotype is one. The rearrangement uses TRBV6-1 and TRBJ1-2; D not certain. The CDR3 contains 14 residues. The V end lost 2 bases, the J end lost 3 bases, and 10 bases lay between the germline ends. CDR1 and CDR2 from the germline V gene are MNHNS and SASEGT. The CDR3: CASSESGRYYGYTF. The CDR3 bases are TGTGCCAGCAGTGAATCTGGCCGCTACTATGGCTACACCTTC.

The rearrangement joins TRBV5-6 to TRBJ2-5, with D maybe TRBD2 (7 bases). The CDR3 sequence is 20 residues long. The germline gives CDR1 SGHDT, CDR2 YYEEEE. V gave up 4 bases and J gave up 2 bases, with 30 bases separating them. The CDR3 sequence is CASSAETGSYGGREQETQYF. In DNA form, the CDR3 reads TGTGCCAGCAGCGCAGAAACAGGGTCTTACGGCGGGAGAGAGCAAGAGACCCAGTACTTC. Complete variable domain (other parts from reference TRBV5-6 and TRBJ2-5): DAGVTQSPTHLIKTRGQQVTLRCSPKSGHDTVSWYQQALGQGPQFIFQYYEEEERQRGNFPDRFSGHQFPNYSSELNVNALLLGDSALYLCASSAETGSYGGREQETQYFGPGTRLLVL.

The CDR3 loop reads CASSLATYSGANVLTF. The CDR3 DNA sequence: TGTGCCAGCAGCTTAGCAACTTACTCTGGGGCCAACGTCCTGACTTTC. This chain uses TRBV7-9 with TRBJ2-6, with unresolved D. Germline CDR1 reads SEHNR; CDR2 reads FQNEAQ (reference sequence). V was cut by 0 bases and J by 0 bases, with 6 bases left in between. The CDR3 sequence is 16 residues long.

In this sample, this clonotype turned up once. CDR3 region: CASSIWGTKNSPLHF. CDR3 coding DNA: TGTGCCAGCAGCATTTGGGGGACAAAAAATTCACCCCTCCACTTT. The chain is built from TRBV7-2 and TRBJ1-6, with D maybe TRBD1 (6 bases). From germline, CDR1 is SGHTA and CDR2 FQGNSA. The V gene lost 5 bases and the J gene lost 7 bases, with 15 bases spanning the gap. This CDR3 has 15 residues.

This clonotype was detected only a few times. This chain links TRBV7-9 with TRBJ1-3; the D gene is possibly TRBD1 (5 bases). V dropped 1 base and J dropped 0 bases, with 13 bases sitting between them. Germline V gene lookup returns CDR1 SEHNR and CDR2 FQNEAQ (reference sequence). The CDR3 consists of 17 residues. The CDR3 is CASSLGRGDGSGNTIYF. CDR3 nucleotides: TGTGCCAGCAGCTTAGGGAGGGGTGACGGCTCTGGAAACACCATATATTTT.

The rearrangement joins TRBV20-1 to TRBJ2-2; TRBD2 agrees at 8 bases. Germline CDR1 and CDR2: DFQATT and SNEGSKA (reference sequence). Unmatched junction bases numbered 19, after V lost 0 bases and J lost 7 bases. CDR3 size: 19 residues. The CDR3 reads CSARDLGLGRIQAYGELFF. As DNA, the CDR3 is TGCAGTGCTAGAGATTTGGGACTAGGAAGGATTCAGGCATACGGGGAGCTGTTTTTT.

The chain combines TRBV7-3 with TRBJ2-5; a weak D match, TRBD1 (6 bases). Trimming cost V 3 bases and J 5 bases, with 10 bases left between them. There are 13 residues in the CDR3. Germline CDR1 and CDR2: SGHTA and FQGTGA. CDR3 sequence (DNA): TGTGCCAGCAGCTTTGGGGGCACGGAGACCCAGTACTTC. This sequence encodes CASSFGGTETQYF.

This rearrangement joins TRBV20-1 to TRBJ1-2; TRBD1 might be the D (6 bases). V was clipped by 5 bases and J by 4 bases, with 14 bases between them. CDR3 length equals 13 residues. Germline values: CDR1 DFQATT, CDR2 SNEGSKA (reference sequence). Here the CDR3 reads CSALDRGSYGYTF. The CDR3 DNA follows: TGCAGTGCTCTGGACAGAGGGAGCTATGGCTACACCTTC.

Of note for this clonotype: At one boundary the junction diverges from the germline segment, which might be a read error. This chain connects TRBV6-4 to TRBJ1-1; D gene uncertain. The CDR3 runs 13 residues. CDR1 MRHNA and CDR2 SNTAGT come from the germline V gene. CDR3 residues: CASSVSENSEAFF. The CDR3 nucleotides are TGTGCCAGCAGTGTCTCCGAGAACTCTGAAGCTTTCTTT.

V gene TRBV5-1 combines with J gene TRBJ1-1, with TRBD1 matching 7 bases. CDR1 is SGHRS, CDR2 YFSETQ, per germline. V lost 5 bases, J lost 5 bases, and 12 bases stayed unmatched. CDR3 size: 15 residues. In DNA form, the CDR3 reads TGCGCCAGCAGGAGGGGGCTCGATTATATAACTGAAGCTTTCTTT. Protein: CASRRGLDYITEAFF.

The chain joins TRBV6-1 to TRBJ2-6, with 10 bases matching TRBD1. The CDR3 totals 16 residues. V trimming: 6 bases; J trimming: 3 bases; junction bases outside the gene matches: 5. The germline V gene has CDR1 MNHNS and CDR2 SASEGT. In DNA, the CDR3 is TGTGCCAGCAGGACAGGGGGCGCGAATGGGGCCAACGTCCTGACTTTC. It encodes CASRTGGANGANVLTF.

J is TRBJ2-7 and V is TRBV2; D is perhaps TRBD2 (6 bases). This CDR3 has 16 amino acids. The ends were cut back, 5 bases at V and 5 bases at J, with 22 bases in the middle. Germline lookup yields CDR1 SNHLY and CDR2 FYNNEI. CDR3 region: CASSPQRASIFDEQYF. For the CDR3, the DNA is TGTGCCAGCAGTCCCCAGCGGGCCAGCATATTTGACGAGCAGTACTTC.

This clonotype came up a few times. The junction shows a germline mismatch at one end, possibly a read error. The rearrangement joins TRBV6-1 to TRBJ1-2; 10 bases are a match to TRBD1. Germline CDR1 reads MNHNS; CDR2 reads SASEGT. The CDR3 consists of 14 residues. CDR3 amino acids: CASSSGQGVYVYTF. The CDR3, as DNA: TGTGCCAGCAGTAGTGGACAGGGGGTCTATGTCTACACCTTC.

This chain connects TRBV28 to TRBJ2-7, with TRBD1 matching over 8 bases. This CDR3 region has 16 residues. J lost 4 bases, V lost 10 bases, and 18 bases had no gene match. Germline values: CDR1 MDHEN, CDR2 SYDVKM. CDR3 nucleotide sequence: TGTGCCACCTCATCGGGGGCAGGGGGCGTTTTATACGAGCAGTACTTC. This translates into CATSSGAGGVLYEQYF.

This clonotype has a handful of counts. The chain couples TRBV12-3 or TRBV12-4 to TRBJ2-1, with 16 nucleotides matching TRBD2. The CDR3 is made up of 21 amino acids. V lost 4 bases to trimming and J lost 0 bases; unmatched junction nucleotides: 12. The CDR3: CASSSWGLAGGDESSYNEQFF. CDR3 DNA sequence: TGTGCCAGCAGTTCTTGGGGACTAGCGGGAGGGGACGAAAGCTCCTACAATGAGCAGTTCTTC.

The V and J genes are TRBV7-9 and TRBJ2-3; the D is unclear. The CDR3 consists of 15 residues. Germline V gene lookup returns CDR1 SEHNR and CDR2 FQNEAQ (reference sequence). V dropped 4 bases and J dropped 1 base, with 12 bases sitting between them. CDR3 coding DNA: TGTGCCAGCAGCTCCTACAACGGCCGCACAGATACGCAGTATTTT. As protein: CASSSYNGRTDTQYF.

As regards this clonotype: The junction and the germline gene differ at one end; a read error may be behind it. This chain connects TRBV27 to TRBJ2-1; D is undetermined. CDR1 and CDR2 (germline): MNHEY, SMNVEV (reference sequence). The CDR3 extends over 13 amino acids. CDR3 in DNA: TGTGCCAGCAGTTTAGCCCACTACCATGAGCAGTTCTTC. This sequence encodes CASSLAHYHEQFF.

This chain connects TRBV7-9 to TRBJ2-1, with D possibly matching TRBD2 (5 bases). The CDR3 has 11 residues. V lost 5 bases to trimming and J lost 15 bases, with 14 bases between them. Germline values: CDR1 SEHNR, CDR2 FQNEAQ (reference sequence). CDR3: CASSADYGGFF. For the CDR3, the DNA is TGTGCCAGCAGCGCCGACTACGGCGGGTTCTTC.

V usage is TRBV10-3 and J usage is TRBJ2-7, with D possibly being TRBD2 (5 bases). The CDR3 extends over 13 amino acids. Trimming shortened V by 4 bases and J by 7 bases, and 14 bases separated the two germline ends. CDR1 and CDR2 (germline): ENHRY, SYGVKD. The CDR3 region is CAISAVETGEQYF. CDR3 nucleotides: TGTGCCATCAGTGCGGTCGAGACGGGGGAGCAGTACTTC.

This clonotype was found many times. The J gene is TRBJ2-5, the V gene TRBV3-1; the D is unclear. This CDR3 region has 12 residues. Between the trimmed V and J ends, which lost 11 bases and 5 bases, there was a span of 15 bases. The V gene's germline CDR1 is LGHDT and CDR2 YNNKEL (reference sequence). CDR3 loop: CAVNSVGETQYF. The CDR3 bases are TGTGCCGTGAACTCGGTGGGGGAGACCCAGTACTTC.

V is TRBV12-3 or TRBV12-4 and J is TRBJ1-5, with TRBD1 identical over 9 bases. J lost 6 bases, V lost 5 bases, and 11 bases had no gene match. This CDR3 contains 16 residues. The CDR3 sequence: CASSPPPGQGRQPQHF. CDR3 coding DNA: TGTGCCAGCAGTCCCCCCCCGGGACAGGGACGTCAGCCCCAGCATTTT.

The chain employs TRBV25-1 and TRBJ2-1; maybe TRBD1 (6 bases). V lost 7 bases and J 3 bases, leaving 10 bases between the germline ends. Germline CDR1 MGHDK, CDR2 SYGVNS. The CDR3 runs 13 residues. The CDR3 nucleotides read TGTGCCAGCACCTCGGACAGCTACAATGAGCAGTTCTTC. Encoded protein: CASTSDSYNEQFF.

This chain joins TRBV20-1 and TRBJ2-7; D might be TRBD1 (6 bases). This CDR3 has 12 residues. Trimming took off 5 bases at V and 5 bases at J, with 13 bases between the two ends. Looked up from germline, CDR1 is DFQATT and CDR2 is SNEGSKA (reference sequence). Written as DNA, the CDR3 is TGCAGTGCTTACAGGGTTGGTGACGAGCAGTACTTC. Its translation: CSAYRVGDEQYF.

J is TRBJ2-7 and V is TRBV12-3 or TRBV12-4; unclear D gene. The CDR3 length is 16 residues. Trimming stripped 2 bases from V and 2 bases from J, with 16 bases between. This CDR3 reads CASSLLDTVAPYEQYF. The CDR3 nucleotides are TGTGCCAGCAGTTTATTAGATACGGTCGCCCCCTACGAGCAGTACTTC.